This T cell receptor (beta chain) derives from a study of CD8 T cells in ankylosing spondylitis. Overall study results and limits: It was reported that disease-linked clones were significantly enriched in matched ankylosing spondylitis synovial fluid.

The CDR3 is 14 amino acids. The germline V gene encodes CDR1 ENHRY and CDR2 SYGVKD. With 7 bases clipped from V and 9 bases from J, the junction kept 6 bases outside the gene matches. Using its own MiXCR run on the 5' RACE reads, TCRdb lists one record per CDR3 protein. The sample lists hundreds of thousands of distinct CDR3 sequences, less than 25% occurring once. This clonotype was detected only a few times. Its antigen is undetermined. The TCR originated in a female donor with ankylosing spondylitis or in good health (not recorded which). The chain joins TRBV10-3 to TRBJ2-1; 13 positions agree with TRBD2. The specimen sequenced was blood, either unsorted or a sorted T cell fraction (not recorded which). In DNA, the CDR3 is TGTGCCATCACCACCGGGACTAGCGGGATTGAGCAGTTCTTC. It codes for CAITTGTSGIEQFF.